The 18 T cell receptor beta chains below come from one sample, sequenced in a study of cytomegalovirus exposure and HLA in healthy donors. Profiled with immunoSEQ multiplex PCR; TCRdb holds only in-frame clones, not every one. The profile shows 120,000 or so clones, 75% to 90% of them singletons. The sample consisted of PBMCs. The receptors stem from a woman under 30 in good health and CMV-seronegative.

V and J are TRBV18 and TRBJ2-5; a weak D match, TRBD1 (6 bases). Germline-derived CDR1 and CDR2 are KGHSH and LQKENI. V was cut by 2 bases and J by 2 bases, with 9 bases left in between. This CDR3 has 14 amino acids. The CDR3 region is CASSPLGGQETQYF. Here the CDR3 DNA reads TGTGCCAGCTCACCATTAGGGGGACAAGAGACCCAGTACTTC.

This clone was seen a single time. V usage is TRBV19 and J usage is TRBJ2-1; 8 positions match TRBD2. V was clipped by 3 bases and J by 0 bases; unmatched bases: 4. Per the germline V gene, CDR1 is LNHDA and CDR2 is SQIVND (reference sequence). The CDR3 runs to 16 residues. For the CDR3, the DNA is TGTGCCAGTAGTATTCTAGCGGGCAGCTCCTACAATGAGCAGTTCTTC. Translating it yields CASSILAGSSYNEQFF.

This clone was seen only a few times. The chain employs TRBV6-5 and TRBJ2-7, with 9 bases fitting TRBD2. The germline CDR1 and CDR2 sequences are MNHEY and SVGAGI. CDR3 length: 15 amino acids. The trim removed 5 bases at V and 8 bases at J, leaving 13 bases unmatched. The CDR3 spells CASSQQASGTSKQYF. For the CDR3, the DNA is TGTGCCAGCAGTCAACAGGCTAGCGGGACCAGTAAGCAGTACTTC.

This chain links TRBV5-1 with TRBJ2-7; 10 bases match TRBD2. The ends lost 6 bases at V and 0 bases at J; junction bases unmatched: 6. CDR1 is SGHRS, CDR2 YFSETQ, per germline. This CDR3 is built from 15 residues. CDR3 loop: CASTPRTSGSYEQYF. In DNA form, the CDR3 reads TGCGCCAGCACCCCTCGGACTAGCGGCTCCTACGAGCAGTACTTC.

The chain recombines TRBV25-1 with TRBJ2-1, with TRBD1 identical over 9 bases. CDR1 is MGHDK, CDR2 SYGVNS, per germline. V lost 6 bases, J lost 6 bases, and 12 bases stayed unmatched. This CDR3 has 16 amino acids. The CDR3 here is CASSAARDRVSNEQFF. As DNA, the CDR3 is TGTGCCAGCAGCGCAGCCCGGGACAGGGTATCCAATGAGCAGTTCTTC.

The chain recombines TRBV7-2 with TRBJ2-7, with 7 bases that match TRBD1. Germline V CDR1 and CDR2: SGHTA, FQGNSA. Losses at the gene ends were 0 bases for V and 2 bases for J; bases not matched to a gene: 4. The CDR3 is 15 amino acids. The CDR3 loop reads CASSLAPTGTYEQYF. CDR3 coding DNA: TGTGCCAGCAGCTTAGCACCGACAGGGACCTACGAGCAGTACTTC.

The genes are TRBV5-4 and TRBJ2-3; perhaps TRBD1 as D (6 bases). CDR3 length: 16 amino acids. CDR1 SGHNT and CDR2 YYREEE come from the germline V gene (reference sequence). V was cut by 4 bases and J by 0 bases, with 15 bases left in between. The CDR3 loop is CASSPAQGRSTDTQYF. The CDR3, as DNA: TGTGCCAGCAGCCCGGCACAGGGTCGGAGCACAGATACGCAGTATTTT.

The CDR3 DNA follows: TGTGCCAGCAGGCCCATTCCGGACAGGGGCCCAGATACGCAGTATTTT. Amino acid sequence: CASRPIPDRGPDTQYF. V gene TRBV2 combines with J gene TRBJ2-3; 9 bases agree with TRBD1. The junction had 11 bases not matched to a gene; V was cut back by 6 bases and J by 4 bases. Germline lookup yields CDR1 SNHLY and CDR2 FYNNEI. The CDR3 runs 16 residues.

In this sample, this clone turned up once. The V call is TRBV29-1, the J call TRBJ1-2, with 12 bases that match TRBD1. The CDR3 sequence is 14 residues long. Germline V gives CDR1 SQVTM, CDR2 ANQGSEA. V was clipped by 2 bases and J by 14 bases; unmatched bases: 12. The CDR3 region has the DNA TGCAGCGTTGAAAAACTCCGGGACAGGGGGCAGGGAACCTTC. It is translated as CSVEKLRDRGQGTF.

The chain employs TRBV6-5 and TRBJ2-1; TRBD2 might be the D (5 bases). Germline CDR1 is MNHEY and CDR2 is SVGAGI. The CDR3 covers 12 residues. Between the trimmed V and J ends, which lost 6 bases and 4 bases, there was a span of 7 bases. CDR3 nucleotide sequence: TGTGCCAGCAGCCGAGGGTACAATGAGCAGTTCTTC. Translated: CASSRGYNEQFF.

This clone was observed once. This sequence joins TRBV30 and TRBJ2-3; 9 nucleotides match TRBD2. Germline CDR1 is GTSNPN and CDR2 is SVGIG (reference sequence). Trimming removed 3 bases from V and 10 bases from J; junction bases left unmatched: 11. The CDR3 is 14 amino acids. The CDR3 region has the DNA TGTGCCTGGAGCGGAGCGGGAGGAGCCATAGCGCAGTATTTT. This encodes CAWSGAGGAIAQYF.

This chain links TRBV7-3 with TRBJ2-3; TRBD2 agrees at 11 bases. This CDR3 has 16 residues. Germline V gives CDR1 SGHTA, CDR2 FQGTGA. V was pared by 6 bases and J by 5 bases, with 10 bases of the junction left unmatched. The CDR3 sequence: CASRYGTSGTKDTQYF. CDR3 coding DNA: TGTGCCAGCAGATACGGGACTAGCGGAACCAAAGATACGCAGTATTTT. The whole variable domain, remainder taken from reference TRBV7-3 and TRBJ2-3, is GAGVSQTPSNKVTEKGKYVELRCDPISGHTALYWYRQSLGQGPEFLIYFQGTGAADDSGLPNDRFFAVRPEGSVSTLKIQRTERGDSAVYLCASRYGTSGTKDTQYFGPGTRLTVL.

The genes are TRBV28 and TRBJ2-7, with 7 bases lining up with TRBD1. J was trimmed by 3 bases and V by 7 bases; bases with no gene match: 12. Germline values: CDR1 MDHEN, CDR2 SYDVKM. The CDR3 spans 15 residues. The CDR3 nucleotides are TGTGCCAGCACCCTTTTACACAGGGGTGGCTACGAGCAGTACTTC. Protein sequence: CASTLLHRGGYEQYF. The full variable domain, completed using reference TRBV28 and TRBJ2-7, is DVKVTQSSRYLVKRTGEKVFLECVQDMDHENMFWYRQDPGLGLRLIYFSYDVKMKEKGDIPEGYSVSREKKERFSLILESASTNQTSMYLCASTLLHRGGYEQYFGPGTRLTVT.

The V call is TRBV18, the J call TRBJ2-7; 10 bases line up with TRBD2. This CDR3 is built from 14 residues. The germline gives CDR1 KGHSH, CDR2 LQKENI. V was pared by 0 bases and J by 13 bases, with 9 bases of the junction left unmatched. CDR3 DNA sequence: TGTGCCAGCTCACCACCGACTGAAGGGACTAGCGTTTACTTC. This translates into CASSPPTEGTSVYF.

V and J are TRBV5-6 and TRBJ2-3; possibly TRBD1 for D (5 bases). Trimming left V 8 bases short and J 4 bases short, with 23 bases between. The CDR3 length is 16 residues. CDR1 SGHDT and CDR2 YYEEEE come from the germline V gene. Written as DNA, the CDR3 is TGTGCCAGGTTTCCATGCGCAGGGATCGGTGCAGATACGCAGTATTTT. Translated, it gives CARFPCAGIGADTQYF.

The V call is TRBV19, the J call TRBJ2-7, with 8 bases aligning to TRBD2. With 3 bases clipped from V and 5 bases from J, the junction kept 6 bases outside the gene matches. Germline V gives CDR1 LNHDA, CDR2 SQIVND (reference sequence). This CDR3 is 14 amino acids long. The CDR3 spells CASSIRGGPNEQYF. The CDR3 bases are TGTGCCAGTAGTATCCGGGGGGGGCCTAACGAGCAGTACTTC.

This chain connects TRBV27 to TRBJ1-2, with 7 bases matching TRBD1. This CDR3 spans 14 amino acids. The V segment lost 5 bases and the J segment 4 bases; nucleotides outside the gene matches: 7. Germline assignment: CDR1 MNHEY and CDR2 SMNVEV (reference sequence). In nucleotides, the CDR3 is TGTGCCAGCAGTCCACAGGGGCCCATCTATGGCTACACCTTC. Protein sequence: CASSPQGPIYGYTF.

The chain couples TRBV19 to TRBJ2-3; 11 bases fit TRBD2. V lost 2 bases and J lost 5; bases outside the gene matches: 9. The CDR3 totals 17 residues. CDR1 is LNHDA, CDR2 SQIVND, per germline (reference sequence). CDR3 in amino acids: CASSIFSETSGKDTQYF. Here the CDR3 DNA reads TGTGCCAGTAGTATATTCTCCGAGACTAGCGGGAAAGATACGCAGTATTTT.